These 12 T cell receptor beta chains originate from one sample sequenced in a study of T cells in Graves' hyperthyroidism and ophthalmopathy. RNA transcripts yielded amplified TCR beta CDR3 regions. RT-PCR in the first round (using the HTBI primer set) targeted the TCR CDR3. Using its own MiXCR run on the multiplex PCR reads, TCRdb lists one record per CDR3 protein. The sample lists about 270,000 distinct CDR3 sequences; approximately 24% were seen once. Sequenced input: blood. Source of these receptors: a woman in her 40s with Graves' ophthalmopathy.

As to this clonotype: The CDR3 ends on some other residue instead of the conserved phenylalanine or tryptophan, so this is likely a read error. This chain links TRBV18 with TRBJ1-1, with 7 bases fitting TRBD1. The V and J ends lost 6 bases and 2 bases, in that order; junction bases with no gene match: 6. CDR1 is KGHSH and CDR2 is LQKENI in the germline V gene. This CDR3 has 14 residues. The CDR3 nucleotides read TGTGCCAGCTCTTCCGGGACAGAAAACACTGAAGCTTTCCTT. Its translation is CASSSGTENTEAFL.

This clonotype was seen many times. The chain has TRBV6-5 and TRBJ1-2; D is unclear. Germline-derived CDR1 and CDR2 are MNHEY and SVGAGI. The CDR3 totals 12 residues. V shed 6 bases and J shed 8 bases, with 13 bases lying between them. The CDR3 here is CASRPRPDGYTF. CDR3 nucleotide sequence: TGTGCCAGCAGACCCAGGCCTGACGGCTACACCTTC.

Many counts were recorded for this clonotype. The chain uses TRBV11-2 and TRBJ2-2; the D gene is possibly TRBD2 (6 bases). The V end lost 3 bases, the J end lost 0 bases, and 14 bases lay between the germline ends. Germline V gives CDR1 SGHAT, CDR2 FQNNGV. The CDR3 runs to 17 residues. CDR3 sequence (DNA): TGTGCCAGCAGCTTGACCCGGGACTCCGCGAACACCGGGGAGCTGTTTTTT. Protein product: CASSLTRDSANTGELFF.

This clonotype came up many times. The rearrangement uses TRBV20-1 and TRBJ2-5, with a tentative D call TRBD1 (6 bases). This CDR3 comprises 12 residues. Germline V gene lookup returns CDR1 DFQATT and CDR2 SNEGSKA (reference sequence). V gave up 8 bases and J gave up 2 bases, with 12 bases separating them. The CDR3 nucleotides are TGCAGTCAGGGGCCCGTTCAAGAGACCCAGTACTTC. It is translated as CSQGPVQETQYF.

This clonotype was detected many times. The chain has TRBV9 and TRBJ2-5; 9 nucleotides match TRBD2. The CDR3 is made up of 15 amino acids. Looked up from germline, CDR1 is SGDLS and CDR2 is YYNGEE. The V and J ends lost 3 bases and 3 bases, in that order; junction bases with no gene match: 6. CDR3 region: CASSAIQRGEETQYF. CDR3 nucleotide sequence: TGTGCCAGCAGCGCAATACAGCGGGGGGAAGAGACCCAGTACTTC.

The table lists this clonotype with many counts. CDR3 sequence (DNA): TGTGCCAGCAGTTTGGACCGGAGTTACAATCAGCCCCAGCATTTT. Amino acid sequence: CASSLDRSYNQPQHF. J is TRBJ1-5 and V is TRBV6-5; D remains unclear. The CDR3 sequence is 15 residues long. The V gene's germline CDR1 is MNHEY and CDR2 SVGAGI. V was pared by 4 bases and J by 3 bases, with 13 bases between.

CDR3 sequence reads: CASGLVQGDRGYYGYTF. The DNA for the CDR3 is TGTGCTAGTGGTTTGGTACAGGGGGACAGGGGGTACTATGGCTACACCTTC. The rearrangement uses TRBV12-5 and TRBJ1-2, with 11 bases matching TRBD1. Trimming removed 0 bases from V and 3 bases from J; junction bases left unmatched: 6. This CDR3 is 17 amino acids long. CDR1 is LGHNT, CDR2 FRNRAP, per germline. Using reference TRBV12-5 and TRBJ1-2 for the parts outside the CDR3, the full variable domain is DARVTQTPRHKVTEMGQEVTMRCQPILGHNTVFWYRQTMMQGLELLAYFRNRAPLDDSGMPKDRFSAEMPDATLATLKIQPSEPRDSAVYFCASGLVQGDRGYYGYTFGSGTRLTVV.

Turning to this clonotype: Possible read error: a much larger clone is one base away. The chain recombines TRBV5-1 with TRBJ2-2; perhaps TRBD2 as D (5 bases). This CDR3 region has 15 residues. CDR1 and CDR2 from the germline V gene are SGHRS and YFSETQ. Trimming left V 3 bases short and J 7 bases short, with 16 bases between. CDR3 sequence reads: CASSWIRGSGGELFF. For the CDR3, the DNA is TGCGCCAGCAGCTGGATCCGGGGAAGCGGCGGGGAGCTGTTTTTT. The variable domain in full, completed from reference TRBV5-1 and TRBJ2-2, reads KAGVTQTPRYLIKTRGQQVTLSCSPISGHRSVSWYQQTPGQGLQFLFEYFSETQRNKGNFPGRFSGRQFSNSRSEMNVSTLELGDSALYLCASSWIRGSGGELFFGEGSRLTVL.

This clonotype was seen at least ten times. This chain links TRBV7-6 with TRBJ1-2; 8 nucleotides line up with TRBD1. The germline CDR1 and CDR2 sequences are SGHVS and FNYEAQ. The length of the CDR3 is 16 residues. Germline trimming cut 1 base from V and 4 bases from J; bases unmatched to any gene: 8. The CDR3 DNA sequence: TGTGCCAGCAGCTTAGAAAGGACAGGGTCTATCTATGGCTACACCTTC. Its protein is CASSLERTGSIYGYTF. The whole variable domain, remainder taken from reference TRBV7-6 and TRBJ1-2, is GAGVSQSPRYKVTKRGQDVALRCDPISGHVSLYWYRQALGQGPEFLTYFNYEAQQDKSGLPNDRFSAERPEGSISTLTIQRTEQRDSAMYRCASSLERTGSIYGYTFGSGTRLTVV.

This clonotype has a count of ten or more. The genes are TRBV11-2 and TRBJ2-5; 7 bases map to TRBD2. CDR3 length equals 15 residues. Germline V gene data show CDR1 as SGHAT and CDR2 as FQNNGV. Germline trimming cut 1 base from V and 9 bases from J; bases unmatched to any gene: 11. This CDR3 reads CASSLGPSGQKAQYF. In nucleotides, the CDR3 is TGTGCCAGCAGCTTAGGGCCTAGCGGACAAAAGGCCCAGTACTTC.

The table lists this clonotype with many counts. J is TRBJ2-7 and V is TRBV5-4; 9 nucleotides agree with TRBD2. The ends lost 4 bases at V and 3 bases at J; junction bases unmatched: 8. Germline CDR1 SGHNT, CDR2 YYREEE (reference sequence). This CDR3 comprises 15 residues. This CDR3 reads CASSPRTSVHYEQYF. Here the CDR3 DNA reads TGTGCCAGCAGCCCACGGACTAGCGTCCACTACGAGCAGTACTTC.

As regards this clonotype: Possible read error: a much larger clone is one base away. V gene TRBV4-1 combines with J gene TRBJ2-7; 10 positions match TRBD2. With V trimmed by 0 bases and J by 1 base, 9 bases remained unmatched. CDR1 is MGHRA, CDR2 YSYEKL, per germline. The CDR3 contains 18 residues. For the CDR3, the DNA is TGCGCCAGCAGCCAAGAATCTCTAGCGGGAGATTGGTCCTACGAGCAGTACTTC. It encodes CASSQESLAGDWSYEQYF.